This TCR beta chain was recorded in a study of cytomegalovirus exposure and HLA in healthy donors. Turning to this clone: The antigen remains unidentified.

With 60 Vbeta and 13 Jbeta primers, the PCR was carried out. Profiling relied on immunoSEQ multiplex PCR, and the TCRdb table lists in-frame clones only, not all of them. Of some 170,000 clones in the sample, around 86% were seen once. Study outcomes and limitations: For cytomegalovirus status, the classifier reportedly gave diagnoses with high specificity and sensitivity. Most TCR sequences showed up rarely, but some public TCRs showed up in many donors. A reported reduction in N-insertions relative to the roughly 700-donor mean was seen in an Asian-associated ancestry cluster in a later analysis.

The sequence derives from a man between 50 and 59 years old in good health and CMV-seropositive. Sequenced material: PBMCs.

CDR3 region: CASSVTVVATNEKLFF. CDR3 DNA sequence: TGTGCCAGCAGTGTTACCGTAGTTGCAACTAATGAAAAACTGTTTTTT. This chain connects TRBV6-1 to TRBJ1-4, with no clear D. CDR1 and CDR2 from the germline V gene are MNHNS and SASEGT. The germline V and J ends were trimmed by 4 bases and 0 bases, with 12 bases remaining between them. CDR3 length: 16 amino acids.